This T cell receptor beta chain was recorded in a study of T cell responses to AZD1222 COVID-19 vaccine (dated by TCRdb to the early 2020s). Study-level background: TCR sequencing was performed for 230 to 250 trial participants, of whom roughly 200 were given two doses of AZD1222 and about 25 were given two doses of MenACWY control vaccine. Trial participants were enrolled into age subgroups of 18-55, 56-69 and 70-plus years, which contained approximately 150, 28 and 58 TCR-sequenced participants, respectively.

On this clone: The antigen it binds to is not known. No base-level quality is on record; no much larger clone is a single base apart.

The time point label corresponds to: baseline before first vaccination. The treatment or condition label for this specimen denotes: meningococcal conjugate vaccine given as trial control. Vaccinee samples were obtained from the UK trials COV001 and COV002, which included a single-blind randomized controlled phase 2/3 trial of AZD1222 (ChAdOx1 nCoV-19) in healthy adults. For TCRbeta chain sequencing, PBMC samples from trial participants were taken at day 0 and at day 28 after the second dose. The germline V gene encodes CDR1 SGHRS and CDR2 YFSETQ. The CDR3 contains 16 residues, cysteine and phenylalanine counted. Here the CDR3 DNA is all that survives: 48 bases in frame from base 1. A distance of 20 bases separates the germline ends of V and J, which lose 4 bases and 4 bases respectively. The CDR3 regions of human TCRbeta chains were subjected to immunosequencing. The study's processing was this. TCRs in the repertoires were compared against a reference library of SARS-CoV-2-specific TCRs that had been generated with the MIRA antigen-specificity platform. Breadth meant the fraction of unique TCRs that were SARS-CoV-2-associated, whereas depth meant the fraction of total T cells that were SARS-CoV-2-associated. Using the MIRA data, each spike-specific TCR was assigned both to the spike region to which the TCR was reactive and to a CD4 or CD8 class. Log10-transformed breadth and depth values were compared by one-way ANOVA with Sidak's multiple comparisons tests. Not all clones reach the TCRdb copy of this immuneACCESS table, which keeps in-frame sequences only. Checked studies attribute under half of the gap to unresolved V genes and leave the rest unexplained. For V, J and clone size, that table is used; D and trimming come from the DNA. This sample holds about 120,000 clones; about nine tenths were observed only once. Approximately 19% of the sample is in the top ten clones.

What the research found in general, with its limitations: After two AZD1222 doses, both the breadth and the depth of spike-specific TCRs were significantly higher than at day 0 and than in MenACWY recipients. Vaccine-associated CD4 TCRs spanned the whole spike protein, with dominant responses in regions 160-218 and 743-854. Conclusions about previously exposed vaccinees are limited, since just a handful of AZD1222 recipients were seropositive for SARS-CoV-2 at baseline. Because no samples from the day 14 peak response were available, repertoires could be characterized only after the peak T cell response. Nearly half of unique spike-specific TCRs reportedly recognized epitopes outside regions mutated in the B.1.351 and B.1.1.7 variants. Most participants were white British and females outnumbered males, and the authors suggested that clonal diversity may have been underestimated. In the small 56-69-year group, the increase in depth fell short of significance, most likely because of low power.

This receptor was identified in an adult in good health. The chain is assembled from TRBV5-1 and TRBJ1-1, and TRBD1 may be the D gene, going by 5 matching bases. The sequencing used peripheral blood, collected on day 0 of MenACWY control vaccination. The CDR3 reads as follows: CASSLGLGRGGTEAFF. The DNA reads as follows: TGCGCCAGCAGCCTAGGGCTTGGCCGGGGGGGCACTGAAGCTTTCTTT.